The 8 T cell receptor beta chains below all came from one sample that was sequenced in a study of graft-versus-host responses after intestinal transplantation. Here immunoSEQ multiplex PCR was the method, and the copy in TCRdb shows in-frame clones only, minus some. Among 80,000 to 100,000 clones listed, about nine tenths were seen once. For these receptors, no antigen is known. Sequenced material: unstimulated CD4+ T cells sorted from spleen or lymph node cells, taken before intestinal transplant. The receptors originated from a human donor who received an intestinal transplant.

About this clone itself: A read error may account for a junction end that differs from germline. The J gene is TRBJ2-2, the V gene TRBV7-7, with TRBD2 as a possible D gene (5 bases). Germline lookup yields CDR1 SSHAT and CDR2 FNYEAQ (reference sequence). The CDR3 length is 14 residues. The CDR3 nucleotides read TGTGCTAGCAGCTTGGAGAGGGACACCGGGGAGCTGTTTTTT. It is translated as CASSLERDTGELFF.

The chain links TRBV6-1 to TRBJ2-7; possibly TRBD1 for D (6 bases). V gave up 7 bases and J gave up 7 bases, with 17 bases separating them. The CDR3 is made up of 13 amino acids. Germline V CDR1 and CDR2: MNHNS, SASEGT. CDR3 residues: CASTRGRWGEQYF. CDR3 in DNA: TGTGCCAGCACCAGGGGACGTTGGGGGGAGCAGTACTTC.

Here the CDR3 DNA reads TGCGCCAGCAGCTTGGCCGGGGACAGCTATGGCTACACCTTC. This encodes CASSLAGDSYGYTF. The chain recombines TRBV5-1 with TRBJ1-2; the match to TRBD1 covers 7 bases. The CDR3 loop spans 14 amino acids. Looked up from germline, CDR1 is SGHRS and CDR2 is YFSETQ. Trimming cost V 0 bases and J 4 bases; bases outside gene matches: 3.

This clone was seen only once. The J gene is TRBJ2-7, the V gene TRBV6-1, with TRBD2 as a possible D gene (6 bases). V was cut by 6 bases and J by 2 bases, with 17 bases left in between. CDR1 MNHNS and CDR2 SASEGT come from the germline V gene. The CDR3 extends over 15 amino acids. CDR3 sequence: CASRWGTGGPYEQYF. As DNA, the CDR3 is TGTGCCAGCAGATGGGGGACCGGGGGTCCCTACGAGCAGTACTTC.

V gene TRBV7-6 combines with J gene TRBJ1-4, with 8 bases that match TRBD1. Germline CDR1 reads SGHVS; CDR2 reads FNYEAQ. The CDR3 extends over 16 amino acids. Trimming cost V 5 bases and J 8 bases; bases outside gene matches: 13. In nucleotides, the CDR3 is TGTGCCAGCAGCCCGGGGGGTGCAGGGGGCTCGGAAAAACTGTTTTTT. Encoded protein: CASSPGGAGGSEKLFF.

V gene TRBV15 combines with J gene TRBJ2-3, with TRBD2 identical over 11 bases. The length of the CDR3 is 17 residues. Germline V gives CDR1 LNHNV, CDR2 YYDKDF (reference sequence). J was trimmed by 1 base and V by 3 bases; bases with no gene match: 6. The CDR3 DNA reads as TGTGCCACCAGCAGCCGACTAGCGGGGACCCGCACAGATACGCAGTATTTT. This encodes CATSSRLAGTRTDTQYF.

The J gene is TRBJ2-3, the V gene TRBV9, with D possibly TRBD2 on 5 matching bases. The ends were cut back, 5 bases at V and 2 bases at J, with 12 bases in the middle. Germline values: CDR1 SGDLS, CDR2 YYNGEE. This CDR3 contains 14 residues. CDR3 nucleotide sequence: TGTGCCAGCAGTCGCGGCGGGTACACAGATACGCAGTATTTT. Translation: CASSRGGYTDTQYF.

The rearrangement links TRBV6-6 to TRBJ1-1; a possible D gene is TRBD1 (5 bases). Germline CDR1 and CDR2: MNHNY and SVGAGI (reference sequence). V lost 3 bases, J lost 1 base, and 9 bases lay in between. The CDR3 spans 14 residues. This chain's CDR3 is CASSYRQQNTEAFF. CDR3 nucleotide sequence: TGTGCCAGCAGTTATAGACAGCAGAACACTGAAGCTTTCTTT.